This T cell receptor beta chain is from a study of CD8 T cells in ankylosing spondylitis. V trimming: 1 base; J trimming: 7 bases; junction bases outside the gene matches: 8. The CDR3 sequence is 15 residues long. The V gene's germline CDR1 is DFQATT and CDR2 SNEGSKA (reference sequence). The study's findings and limits: Earlier literature documents some of the motif variants in reactive arthritis synovial fluid and blood.

This clonotype occurred many times. Its antigen is not identified. Generation of TCR beta libraries employed quantitative 5'-RACE incorporating molecular barcodes. Via MiXCR, TCRdb re-called the 5' RACE reads, giving one row per CDR3 protein. The table shows roughly 86,000 distinct CDR3 sequences, with around 9.4% occurring only once. The genes are TRBV20-1 and TRBJ2-1, with 9 nucleotides matching TRBD2. The source is a male donor with ankylosing spondylitis or in good health (not recorded which). The specimen sequenced was blood, either unsorted or a sorted T cell fraction (not recorded which). As DNA, the CDR3 is TGCAGTGCTAGAGTTTCTAGCGGGGATGGGAATGAGCAGTTCTTC. It specifies CSARVSSGDGNEQFF.